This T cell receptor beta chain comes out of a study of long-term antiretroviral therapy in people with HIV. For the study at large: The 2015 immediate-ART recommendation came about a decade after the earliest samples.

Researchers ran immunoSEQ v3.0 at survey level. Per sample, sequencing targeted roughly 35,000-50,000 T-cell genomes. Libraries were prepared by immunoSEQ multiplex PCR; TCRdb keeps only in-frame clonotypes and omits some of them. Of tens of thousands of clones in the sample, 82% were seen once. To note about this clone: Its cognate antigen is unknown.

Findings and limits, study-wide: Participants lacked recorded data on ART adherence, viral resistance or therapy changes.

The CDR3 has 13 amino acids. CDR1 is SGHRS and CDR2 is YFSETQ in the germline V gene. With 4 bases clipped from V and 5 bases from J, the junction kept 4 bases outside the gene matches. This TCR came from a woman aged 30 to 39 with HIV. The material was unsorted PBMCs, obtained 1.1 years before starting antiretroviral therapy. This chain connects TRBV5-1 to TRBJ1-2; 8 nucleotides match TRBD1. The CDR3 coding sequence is TGCGCCAGCAGCACGACAGGGGAGTATGGCTACACCTTC. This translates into CASSTTGEYGYTF.